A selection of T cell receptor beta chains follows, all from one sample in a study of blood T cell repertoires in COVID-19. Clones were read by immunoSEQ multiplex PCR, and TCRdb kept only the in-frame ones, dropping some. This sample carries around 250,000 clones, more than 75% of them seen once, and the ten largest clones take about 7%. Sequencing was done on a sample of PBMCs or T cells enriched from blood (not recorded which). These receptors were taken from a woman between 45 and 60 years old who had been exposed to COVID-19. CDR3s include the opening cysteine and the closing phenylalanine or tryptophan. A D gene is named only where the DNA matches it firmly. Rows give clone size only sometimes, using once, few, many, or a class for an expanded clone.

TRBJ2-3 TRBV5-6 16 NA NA TGTGCCAGCAGCCCGGACTTCTCTACTAGCACAGATACGCAGTATTTT CASSPDFSTSTDTQYF
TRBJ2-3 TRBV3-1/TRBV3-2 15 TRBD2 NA TGTGCCAGCAGCCAAATAGCGGGGCTCACAGATACGCAGTATTTT CASSQIAGLTDTQYF
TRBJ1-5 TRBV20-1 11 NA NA TGCAGTGACGGAGGCAATCAGCCCCAGCATTTT CSDGGNQPQHF
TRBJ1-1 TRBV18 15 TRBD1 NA TGTGCCAGCTCACATAGTCGGGACAGAAACACTGAAGCTTTCTTT CASSHSRDRNTEAFF
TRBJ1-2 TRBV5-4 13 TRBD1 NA TGTGCCAGCAGCTTGCCCGGGACAGTTAACTACACCTTC CASSLPGTVNYTF
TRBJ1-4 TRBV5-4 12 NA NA TGTGCCAGCAGCTTGGATTTGAAGGGGCTGTTTTTT CASSLDLKGLFF
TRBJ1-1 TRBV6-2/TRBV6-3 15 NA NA TGTGCCAGCAGTTACTCGGGTGCGGTAGGGGTTGAAGCTTTCTTT CASSYSGAVGVEAFF
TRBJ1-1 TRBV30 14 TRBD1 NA TGTGCCTGGAGCCCCCGGCCAGGGGGCACTGAAGCTTTCTTT CAWSPRPGGTEAFF
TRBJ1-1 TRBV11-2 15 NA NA TGTGCCAGCAGCTCCTACCAGGGGCAGAACACTGAAGCTTTCTTT CASSSYQGQNTEAFF
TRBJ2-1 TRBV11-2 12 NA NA TGTGCCAGCAGCCCAGGGGGGCCCGAGCAGTTCTTC CASSPGGPEQFF
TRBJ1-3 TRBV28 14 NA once TGTGCCGTCTCAGGAGGGAATGGGCGAAACACCATATATTTT CAVSGGNGRNTIYF
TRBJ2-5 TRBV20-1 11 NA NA TGCAGTGCTAAGGCGGGGGCGACCCAGTACTTC CSAKAGATQYF
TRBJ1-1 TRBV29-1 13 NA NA TGCAGCGGACAACAGAGTATGAACACTGAAGCTTTCTTT CSGQQSMNTEAFF
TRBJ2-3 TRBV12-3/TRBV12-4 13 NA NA TGTGCCAGCAGTCCTCCCCGGGGTAGCGGCCCCGTGTTT CASSPPRGSGPVF
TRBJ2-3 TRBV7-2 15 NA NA TGTGCCAGCAGCTTAGGTTTAGCGGAACCGGATACGCAGTATTTT CASSLGLAEPDTQYF
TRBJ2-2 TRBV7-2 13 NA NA TGTGCCAGCAGCTCCCAGGGTATCGGGGAGCTGTTTTTT CASSSQGIGELFF
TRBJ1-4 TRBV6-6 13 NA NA TGTGCCAGCACTCCGGGGGTTTTGGCGCAACTGTTTTTT CASTPGVLAQLFF
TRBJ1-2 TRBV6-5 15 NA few TGTGCCAGCAGTCCCGGGACTGCGCGATACTATGGCTACACCTTC CASSPGTARYYGYTF
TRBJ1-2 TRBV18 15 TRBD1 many TGTGCCAGCTCACCAACGAGACAGGGAGACTATGGCTACACCTTC CASSPTRQGDYGYTF
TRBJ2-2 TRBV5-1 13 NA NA TGCGCCAGCAGTTCTAGCTGGGGAGGGGAGCTGTTTTTT CASSSSWGGELFF
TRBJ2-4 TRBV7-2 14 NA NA TGTGCCAGCAGCGAGGGGGGGTCCAAAAACATTCAGTACTTC CASSEGGSKNIQYF
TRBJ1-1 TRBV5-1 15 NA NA TGCGCCAGCAGCTCACAGGGTCGAGTTGACGCTGAAGCTTTCTTT CASSSQGRVDAEAFF
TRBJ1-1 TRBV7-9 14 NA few TGTGCCAGCACGCGCACAGGGTCACTCTCTGAAGCTTTCTTT CASTRTGSLSEAFF
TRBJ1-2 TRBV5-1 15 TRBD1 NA TGCGCCAGCAGCTCCCGGACAGGGGGCACCTATGGCTACACCTTC CASSSRTGGTYGYTF
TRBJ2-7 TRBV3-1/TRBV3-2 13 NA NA TGTGCCAGCAGCCAAATTGAAGGGGACGAGCAGTACTTC CASSQIEGDEQYF
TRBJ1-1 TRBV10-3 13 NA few TGTGCCATCAGCGACCCTGGGACTCCTGAAGCTTTCTTT CAISDPGTPEAFF
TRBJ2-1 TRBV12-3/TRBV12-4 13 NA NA TGTGCCAGCAGTTTTCTGACCCAGGGCGGACAGTTCTTC CASSFLTQGGQFF
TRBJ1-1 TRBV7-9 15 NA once TGTGCCAGCAGCTCCCTCAGGGGATTGAACACTGAAGCTTTCTTT CASSSLRGLNTEAFF
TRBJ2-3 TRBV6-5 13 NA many TGTGCCAGCAATTCTGGAGTTACAGATACGCAGTATTTT CASNSGVTDTQYF
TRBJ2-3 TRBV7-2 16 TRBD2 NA TGTGCCAGCAGCCCGCCTCCCGGGACTAGGGTAAAGGCGCAGTATTTT CASSPPPGTRVKAQYF
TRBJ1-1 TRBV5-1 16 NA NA TGCGCCAGCAGCCCTACCGGGACACAGCCAAACACTGAAGCTTTCTTT CASSPTGTQPNTEAFF
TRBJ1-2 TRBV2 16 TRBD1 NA TGTGCCAGCAGCGCACCGGGACAGGGATTTAACTATGGCTACACCTTC CASSAPGQGFNYGYTF
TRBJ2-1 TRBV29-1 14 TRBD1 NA TGCAGCGCCAACGACAGGGTCTTCTACAATGAGCAGTTCTTC CSANDRVFYNEQFF
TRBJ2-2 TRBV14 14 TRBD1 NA TGTGCCAGCAGCCAAAACAGGGGTCCCGGGGAGCTGTTTTTT CASSQNRGPGELFF
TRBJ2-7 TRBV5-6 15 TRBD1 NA TGTGCCAGCAGCCGAACAGGGGGAAGCATCTACGAGCAGTACTTC CASSRTGGSIYEQYF
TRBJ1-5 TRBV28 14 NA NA TGTGCCAGCAGTTTAGAGGGACTCTATCAGCCCCAGCATTTT CASSLEGLYQPQHF
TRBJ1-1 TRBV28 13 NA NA TGTGCCAGCAGTTTAGAAGCGCACGGCCGCGCTTTCTTT CASSLEAHGRAFF
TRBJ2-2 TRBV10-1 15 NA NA TGCGCCAGCAGCCCAACAGGGAATGGAATCGGGGAGCTGTTTTTT CASSPTGNGIGELFF
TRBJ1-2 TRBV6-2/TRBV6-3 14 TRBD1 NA TGTGCCAGCAGCCGGGACAGTTCCTTCTATGGCTACACCTTC CASSRDSSFYGYTF
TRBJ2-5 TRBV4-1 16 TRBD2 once TGCGCCAGCAGCCAAGAATTAGCGGGGCGCCAAGAGACCCAGTACTTC CASSQELAGRQETQYF
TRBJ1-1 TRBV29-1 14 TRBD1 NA TGCAGCGCTTTGAGACAGGGACAAGGGACTGAAGCTTTCTTT CSALRQGQGTEAFF
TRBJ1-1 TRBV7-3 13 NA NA TGTGCCAGCAGCCCTAGCGGGCTGAGGCAAGCTTTCTTT CASSPSGLRQAFF
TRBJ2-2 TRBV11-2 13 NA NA TGTGCCAGCAGCCCCCCGCGGACCGGGGAGCTGTTTTTT CASSPPRTGELFF
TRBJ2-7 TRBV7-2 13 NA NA TGTGCCAGCAGCTTAGGGGTCCAGAGGGAGCAGTACTTC CASSLGVQREQYF
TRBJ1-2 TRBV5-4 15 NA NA TGTGCCAGCAGCCGGGAGCGTGGGTCGCTGGTTGGCTACACCTTC CASSRERGSLVGYTF
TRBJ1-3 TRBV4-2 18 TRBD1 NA TGTGCCAGCAGCCAAGGCCGACCGGGACAGGGATCTGGAAACACCATATATTTT CASSQGRPGQGSGNTIYF
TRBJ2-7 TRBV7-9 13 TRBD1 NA TGTGCCAGCAGCTTAACAGGGGGCTCCGAGCAGTACTTC CASSLTGGSEQYF